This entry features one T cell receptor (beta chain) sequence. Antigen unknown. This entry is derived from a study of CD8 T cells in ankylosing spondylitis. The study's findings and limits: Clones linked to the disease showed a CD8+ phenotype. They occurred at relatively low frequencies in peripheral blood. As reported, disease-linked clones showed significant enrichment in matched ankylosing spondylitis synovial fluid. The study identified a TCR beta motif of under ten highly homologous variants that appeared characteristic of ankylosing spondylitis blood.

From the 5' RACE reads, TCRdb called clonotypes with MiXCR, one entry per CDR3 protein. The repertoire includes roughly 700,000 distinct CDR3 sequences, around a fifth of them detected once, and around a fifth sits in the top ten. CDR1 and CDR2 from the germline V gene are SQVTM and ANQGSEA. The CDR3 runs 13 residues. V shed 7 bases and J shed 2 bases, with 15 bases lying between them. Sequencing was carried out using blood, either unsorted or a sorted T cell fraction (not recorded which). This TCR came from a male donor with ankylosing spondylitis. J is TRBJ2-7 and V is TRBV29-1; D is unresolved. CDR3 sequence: CSGSSGNPYEQYF. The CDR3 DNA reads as TGCAGCGGGAGCTCTGGGAACCCCTACGAGCAGTACTTC.